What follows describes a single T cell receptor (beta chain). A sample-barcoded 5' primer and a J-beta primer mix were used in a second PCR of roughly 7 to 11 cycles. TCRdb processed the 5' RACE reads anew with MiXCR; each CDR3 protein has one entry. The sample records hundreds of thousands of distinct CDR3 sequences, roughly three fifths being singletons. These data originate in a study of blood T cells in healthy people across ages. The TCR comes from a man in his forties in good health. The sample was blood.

The CDR3 DNA sequence: TGCAGTGCTAGAATTCAGGCCGTTTATAGCAATCAGCCCCAGCATTTT. Its translation: CSARIQAVYSNQPQHF. This chain connects TRBV20-1 to TRBJ1-5; no reliable D call. This CDR3 is built from 16 residues. Germline V gene sequence: CDR1 DFQATT, CDR2 SNEGSKA (reference sequence). V lost 2 bases to trimming and J lost 0 bases, with 14 bases between them.